These T cell receptor beta chains were read from a single sample in a study of T and B cells in COVID-19 patients. TCRdb ran MiXCR on the multiplex PCR reads and lists one entry per CDR3 protein. The profile shows over 8,000 distinct CDR3 sequences, 37% of them singletons. The sample consisted of blood. These receptors all stem from a human donor with active COVID-19. Each CDR3 is given with its conserved first and last residue. Fields, in order: clone size, V gene, J gene, D gene, CDR3 DNA, CDR3 protein. D genes are given only for firm matches. Clone size is stated in some rows and not others, as once, few, many or a class when expanded.

NA	TRBV6-5	TRBJ2-1	TRBD2	TGTGCCAGCAAGAGAATAGCGGGAGACATTGAGCAGTTCTTC	CASKRIAGDIEQFF
few	TRBV27	TRBJ1-2	NA	TGTGCCAGCAGTTTATTCCCAGACGGTAACTATGGCTACACCTTC	CASSLFPDGNYGYTF
NA	TRBV5-5	TRBJ2-7	TRBD2	TGTGCCAGCCGGGGGGGGGAAGCCTACGAGCAGTACTTC	CASRGGEAYEQYF
NA	TRBV11-3	TRBJ2-3	NA	TGTGCCAGCAGTGAAGCTGACAACTTACAGGAGCCGCAGTATTTT	CASSEADNLQEPQYF
few	TRBV19	TRBJ2-1	NA	TGTGCCAGTATGGAACGGCAGACCTCCTACAATGAGCAGTTCTTC	CASMERQTSYNEQFF
few	TRBV28	TRBJ2-1	NA	TGTGCCAGCGGAAGGAGCTCCTACAATGAGCAGTTCTTC	CASGRSSYNEQFF
NA	TRBV6-4	TRBJ2-3	NA	TGTGCCAGCAGGGGCGGGTTGTCCACAGATACGCAGTATTTT	CASRGGLSTDTQYF
NA	TRBV7-2	TRBJ2-7	TRBD1	TGTGCCAGCAGCTTAGTTGGGACAGGGGGCGAGTACGAGCAGTACTTC	CASSLVGTGGEYEQYF
medium-sized	TRBV14	TRBJ2-6	NA	TGTGCCAGCAGCCAGGACAGTCGGTCCAACGTCCTGACTTTC	CASSQDSRSNVLTF
NA	TRBV6-5	TRBJ1-1	NA	TGTGCCAGCAGTCCCGGGGAGTCCGAAGCTTTCTTT	CASSPGESEAFF
NA	TRBV6-5	TRBJ2-1	TRBD2	TGTGCCAGCAGTTACTCGGGACTAGCGGGAGATCCACATAATGAGCAGTTCTTC	CASSYSGLAGDPHNEQFF
few	TRBV20-1	TRBJ2-1	TRBD2	TGCAGTGCTAGACAAACGGGGGGACCCGAGCAGTTCTTC	CSARQTGGPEQFF
NA	TRBV11-2	TRBJ1-6	TRBD1	TGTGCCAGCAGCCAGGACAGGGGGCCTACCTATTCACCCCTCCACTTT	CASSQDRGPTYSPLHF
NA	TRBV11-1	TRBJ1-6	NA	TGTGCCAGCAGCTTAAGGGGAAACAATTCACCCCTCCACTTT	CASSLRGNNSPLHF
NA	TRBV27	TRBJ2-1	NA	TGTGCCAGCAGCTCCGCCCCGGTCGCTTACAATGAGCAGTTCTTC	CASSSAPVAYNEQFF
NA	TRBV15	TRBJ2-7	NA	TGTGCCACCAGCAGAGATAATGACAATCCGAGGGACGAGCAGTACTTC	CATSRDNDNPRDEQYF
NA	TRBV7-6	TRBJ2-1	NA	TGTGCCAGCAGCACAGTCTACAATGAGCAGTTCTTC	CASSTVYNEQFF